The clone carrying this T cell receptor beta chain has only a few counts. The repertoire was sequenced with immunoSEQ multiplex PCR; TCRdb's copy has only in-frame clones and lacks some. The sample gives approximately 1,700 clones, roughly three quarters of which show up once; about two fifths is in the top ten. This sample is part of a study of tumour-infiltrating T cells in Burkitt lymphoma. Across the study: Repertoire clonality predicted overall and progression-free survival.

The V end lost 1 base, the J end lost 5 bases, and 15 bases lay between the germline ends. Per the germline V gene, CDR1 is SSHAT and CDR2 is FNYEAQ (reference sequence). The CDR3 covers 16 residues. The receptor comes from a human donor with diffuse large B-cell lymphoma. The V call is TRBV7-7, the J call TRBJ2-1, with D possibly matching TRBD2 (5 bases). Sequenced sample: tumor tissue. Here the CDR3 reads CASSLEWAGGDNEQFF. The CDR3 region has the DNA TGTGCCAGCAGCTTAGAGTGGGCGGGTGGAGACAATGAGCAGTTCTTC.